This TCR beta chain was sequenced in a study of cytomegalovirus exposure and HLA in healthy donors. Study findings and constraints: The authors later found HLA-associated TCR beta chains more clonally expanded than equally common others. TRBV6-2, TRBV6-3 and some other V segments were excluded as indistinguishable. Altogether, 160 or so TCR beta chains were recorded as cytomegalovirus-associated. The classifier reportedly diagnosed cytomegalovirus status with high specificity and sensitivity.

In the case of this clone: Its antigen is as yet unknown.

V dropped 7 bases and J dropped 2 bases, with 8 bases sitting between them. CDR3 length equals 13 residues. Germline CDR1 is LNHDA and CDR2 is SQIVND (reference sequence). PCR primers comprised 60 Vbeta and 13 Jbeta primers. Clones were sequenced by immunoSEQ multiplex PCR, and TCRdb holds only the in-frame ones, with some missing. This repertoire includes approximately 130,000 clones. This chain connects TRBV19 to TRBJ2-2; D might be TRBD2 (5 bases). The sequencing sample was made of PBMCs. The receptor comes from a woman aged 60 to 75 in good health and CMV-seronegative. The CDR3: CASISENTGELFF. CDR3 DNA sequence: TGTGCCAGTATTAGCGAAAACACCGGGGAGCTGTTTTTT.